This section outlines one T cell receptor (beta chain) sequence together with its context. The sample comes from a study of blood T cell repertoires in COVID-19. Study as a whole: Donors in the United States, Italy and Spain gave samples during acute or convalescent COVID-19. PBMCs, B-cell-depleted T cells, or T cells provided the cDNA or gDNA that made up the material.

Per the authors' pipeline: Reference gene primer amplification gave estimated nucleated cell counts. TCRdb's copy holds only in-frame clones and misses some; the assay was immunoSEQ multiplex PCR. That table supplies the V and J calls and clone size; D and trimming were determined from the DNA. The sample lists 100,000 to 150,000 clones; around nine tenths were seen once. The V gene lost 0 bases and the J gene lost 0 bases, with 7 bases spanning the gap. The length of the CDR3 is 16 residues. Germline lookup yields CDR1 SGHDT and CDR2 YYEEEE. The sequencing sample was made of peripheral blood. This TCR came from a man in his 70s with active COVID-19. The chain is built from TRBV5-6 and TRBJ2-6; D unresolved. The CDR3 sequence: CASSLGSYSGANVLTF. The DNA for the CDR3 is TGTGCCAGCAGCTTGGGTTCCTACTCTGGGGCCAACGTCCTGACTTTC.